The T cell receptor (beta chain) under discussion was sequenced for a study of CD8 T cells in ankylosing spondylitis. Regarding the study as a whole: Disease-linked clones were CD8+ and relatively rare in peripheral blood. In reactive arthritis synovial fluid and blood, some motif variants had been reported before. Disease-linked clones reportedly concentrated significantly in matched ankylosing spondylitis synovial fluid.

MiXCR, run by TCRdb on the 5' RACE reads, gives a single entry per CDR3 protein. This sample yields 150,000 to 200,000 distinct CDR3 sequences, of which approximately 10% are seen a single time; around 29% belongs to the top ten. With 0 bases removed from V and 4 bases from J, the gap between germline ends came to 12 bases. This CDR3 comprises 16 residues. Germline CDR1 and CDR2: LGHDT and YNNKEL (reference sequence). Ten or more counts support this clonotype. As yet, its antigen is unknown. This sequence joins TRBV3-1 and TRBJ2-2; no reliable D call. This receptor was identified in a male donor with ankylosing spondylitis or in good health (not recorded which). The specimen was blood, either unsorted or a sorted T cell fraction (not recorded which). DNA of the CDR3: TGTGCCAGCAGCCAAGATTGGGCGCCGGCCACCGGGGAGCTGTTTTTT. Encoded protein: CASSQDWAPATGELFF.